This TCR beta chain emerged from a study of cytomegalovirus exposure and HLA in healthy donors. Background on the study: Among around 170 million T cells, an earlier analysis found about 100 million unique TCR beta sequences. Study-level points and caveats: Analyzed later, most CMV-associated TCR beta chains appeared HLA-restricted.

This clone was recorded a few times. What it recognizes is unknown. In the PCR, 60 Vbeta and 13 Jbeta primers were used. Sequencing used immunoSEQ multiplex PCR; TCRdb keeps in-frame clones, though not all of them. This sample has about 130,000 clones, with about 81% found just once. The germline gives CDR1 MNHEY, CDR2 SVGAGI. V was pared by 8 bases and J by 6 bases, with 5 bases of the junction left unmatched. The length of the CDR3 is 14 residues. The clonotype comes from a woman aged 30 to 39 in good health and CMV-seronegative. This chain links TRBV6-5 with TRBJ2-2, with 11 nucleotides matching TRBD1. The sequencing sample was made of PBMCs. The DNA for the CDR3 is TGTGCCAGCGGCGGACAGGGGGCGGCCGGGGAGCTGTTTTTT. Amino acids: CASGGQGAAGELFF.